This T cell receptor beta chain was captured by sequencing in a study of Graves' ophthalmopathy and Graves' hyperthyroidism. Investigators amplified TCR beta CDR3 regions from RNA transcripts. RT-PCR was first run with HTBI primers, then multiplex PCR in a second round. From the multiplex PCR reads, TCRdb called clonotypes with MiXCR, one entry per CDR3 protein. Altogether roughly 350,000 distinct CDR3 sequences are present, about 18% being singletons, with the ten largest covering roughly 2.4%. The CDR3 loop spans 14 amino acids. Germline V gene data show CDR1 as KGHDR and CDR2 as SFDVKD. V was pared by 2 bases and J by 7 bases, with 13 bases between.

This clonotype originated in an adult woman with stable Graves' hyperthyroidism. V gene TRBV24-1 combines with J gene TRBJ1-2; possibly TRBD1 for D (5 bases). The sample taken for sequencing was peripheral blood. CDR3 loop: CATSDSGRSAGYTF. The CDR3 DNA follows: TGTGCCACCAGTGATTCGGGACGCTCAGCTGGCTACACCTTC.